What follows is one T cell receptor beta chain and its context. This CDR3 region has 13 residues. CDR1 is SGHAT, CDR2 FQDESV, per germline (reference sequence). V shed 6 bases and J 6 bases; nucleotides not matched to a gene: 4. This specimen belongs to a study of T cells in Graves' hyperthyroidism and ophthalmopathy. RNA transcripts served as the template for amplifying TCR beta CDR3 regions. With the HTBI primer set, the TCR CDR3 went through a first round of RT-PCR. TCRdb re-called the multiplex PCR reads with MiXCR, one entry per CDR3 protein. The sample records about 340,000 distinct CDR3 sequences, about 20% being singletons.

This sequence was found in a woman in her forties or fifties with Graves' hyperthyroidism. Sequencing was carried out using blood. J is TRBJ2-2 and V is TRBV11-1; 7 bases map to TRBD1. CDR3 in amino acids: CASRPGTAGELFF. In DNA, the CDR3 is TGTGCCAGCAGGCCCGGGACAGCCGGGGAGCTGTTTTTT.